The 30 T cell receptor beta chains listed next were all sequenced from one sample in a study of OX40 agonist ivuxolimab in advanced cancers. Assay used: immunoSEQ multiplex PCR; TCRdb lists only in-frame clones, some missing. This sample has 55,000 or so clones, with approximately 90% found just once. The specimen was CD4+ or CD8+ T cells sorted from blood, collected in a trial of the OX40 agonist ivuxolimab. The receptor set was obtained from an adult with an advanced solid tumor such as melanoma, head and neck, liver or kidney cancer.

The V gene is TRBV5-1, the J gene TRBJ1-1; TRBD1 aligns across 7 bases. The CDR3 runs to 15 residues. V lost 4 bases, J lost 0 bases, and 6 bases stayed unmatched. CDR1 is SGHRS and CDR2 is YFSETQ in the germline V gene. The CDR3 protein is CASSIPGGMNTEAFF. CDR3 nucleotide sequence: TGCGCCAGCAGCATACCAGGGGGAATGAACACTGAAGCTTTCTTT.

This clone was seen a single time. This sequence joins TRBV19 and TRBJ2-1; 11 nucleotides agree with TRBD2. CDR1 LNHDA and CDR2 SQIVND come from the germline V gene (reference sequence). V gave up 4 bases and J gave up 6 bases; unmatched junction bases: 5. This CDR3 contains 15 residues. CDR3 residues: CASSTRGLAGNEQFF. CDR3 DNA: TGTGCCAGTAGTACTCGAGGACTAGCGGGCAATGAGCAGTTCTTC. Variable domain in full (rest from reference TRBV19 and TRBJ2-1): DGGITQSPKYLFRKEGQNVTLSCEQNLNHDAMYWYRQDPGQGLRLIYYSQIVNDFQKGDIAEGYSVSREKKESFPLTVTSAQKNPTAFYLCASSTRGLAGNEQFFGPGTRLTVL.

The chain uses TRBV5-5 and TRBJ2-2, with D perhaps TRBD2 (5 bases). Deletions cut 2 bases from V and 3 bases from J, with 11 bases between. The CDR3 contains 15 residues. Per germline, CDR1 SGHKS and CDR2 YYEKEE (reference sequence). The CDR3 region has the DNA TGTGCCAGCAGCTTTCTCTCCGGGGACACCGGGGAGCTGTTTTTT. This gives the protein CASSFLSGDTGELFF.

The V gene is TRBV7-9, the J gene TRBJ2-1, with TRBD1 matching 7 bases. The trim removed 4 bases at V and 9 bases at J, leaving 12 bases unmatched. Germline loops: CDR1 SEHNR, CDR2 FQNEAQ (reference sequence). The CDR3 extends over 15 amino acids. This CDR3 is CASSSDRVRGLEQFF. The CDR3 nucleotides are TGTGCCAGCAGCTCCGACAGGGTACGGGGTCTTGAGCAGTTCTTC.

V is TRBV28 and J is TRBJ2-1; TRBD2 matches 11 bases. CDR3 length: 16 residues. The germline CDR1 and CDR2 sequences are MDHEN and SYDVKM. Unmatched junction bases numbered 9, after V lost 4 bases and J lost 7 bases. CDR3: CASSSKLAGARNEQFF. The DNA of the CDR3 is TGTGCCAGCAGTTCCAAACTAGCGGGAGCAAGGAATGAGCAGTTCTTC.

This sequence joins TRBV15 and TRBJ2-7; D could derive from TRBD1 or TRBD2 (5 bases each). The V gene lost 1 base and the J gene lost 1 base, with 8 bases spanning the gap. The germline V gene encodes CDR1 LNHNV and CDR2 YYDKDF (reference sequence). The CDR3 runs 14 residues. The CDR3 coding sequence is TGTGCCACCAGCAGAGCTGGGGGATCCTACGAGCAGTACTTC. This sequence encodes CATSRAGGSYEQYF.

This clone has just one count. The chain couples TRBV13 to TRBJ2-5; TRBD2 matches at 14 bases. The CDR3 covers 18 residues. After removal of 5 bases from V and 5 bases from J, the junction contained 13 bases not matched to a gene. Germline CDR1 is PRHDT and CDR2 is FYEKMQ (reference sequence). In DNA form, the CDR3 reads TGTGCCAGCAGCGCCCAGGGGACTAGCGGGAGTGTGTGGGAGACCCAGTACTTC. Its protein is CASSAQGTSGSVWETQYF.

This clone appeared once. This chain links TRBV19 with TRBJ2-6; D is unclear. V was clipped by 3 bases and J by 0 bases, with 6 bases between them. The CDR3 loop spans 15 amino acids. CDR1 is LNHDA and CDR2 is SQIVND in the germline V gene (reference sequence). The CDR3 DNA sequence: TGTGCCAGTAGTATGCGGAGCTCTGGGGCCAACGTCCTGACTTTC. Its protein product is CASSMRSSGANVLTF.

This chain joins TRBV19 and TRBJ1-4, with TRBD1 matching 7 bases. Trimming at V came to 5 bases and at J to 7 bases, leaving 13 bases not matched to a gene. Germline V gives CDR1 LNHDA, CDR2 SQIVND (reference sequence). This CDR3 comprises 16 residues. The CDR3 DNA reads TGTGCCAGTAGTGCATCGGACAGGATCGTCTCTGAAAAACTGTTTTTT. Residues: CASSASDRIVSEKLFF. Full variable domain (rest looked up from reference TRBV19 and TRBJ1-4): DGGITQSPKYLFRKEGQNVTLSCEQNLNHDAMYWYRQDPGQGLRLIYYSQIVNDFQKGDIAEGYSVSREKKESFPLTVTSAQKNPTAFYLCASSASDRIVSEKLFFGSGTQLSVL.

This chain uses TRBV5-4 with TRBJ2-7; perhaps TRBD1 as D (5 bases). The V gene lost 3 bases and the J gene lost 5 bases, with 12 bases spanning the gap. Germline V lookup: CDR1 SGHNT, CDR2 YYREEE (reference sequence). CDR3 length: 13 residues. CDR3 DNA: TGTGCCAGCAGCTCCAGGGTGGAAGACGAGCAGTACTTC. It yields the protein CASSSRVEDEQYF.

This clone was found a few times. The V and J genes are TRBV5-1 and TRBJ2-7; 8 positions agree with TRBD2. The CDR3 loop spans 15 amino acids. Trimming removed 3 bases from V and 6 bases from J; junction bases left unmatched: 11. Germline V gene data show CDR1 as SGHRS and CDR2 as YFSETQ. The CDR3 DNA reads as TGCGCCAGCAGCTCTCGACTGACTAGCGTAGGCGAGCAGTACTTC. Its protein is CASSSRLTSVGEQYF.

This sequence joins TRBV12-5 and TRBJ2-1; maybe TRBD2 (5 bases). V was pared by 6 bases and J by 5 bases, with 17 bases between. Germline V gene data show CDR1 as LGHNT and CDR2 as FRNRAP. The CDR3 spans 15 residues. CDR3 loop: CASGRPGLGDNEQFF. The CDR3 DNA reads TGTGCTAGTGGCCGGCCGGGCCTGGGAGACAATGAGCAGTTCTTC.

The chain joins TRBV15 to TRBJ2-7; D ambiguous. Trimming left V 1 base short and J 0 bases short, with 7 bases between. CDR1 is LNHNV and CDR2 is YYDKDF in the germline V gene (reference sequence). This CDR3 has 14 amino acids. The CDR3 sequence is CATSRAGDSYEQYF. CDR3 coding DNA: TGTGCCACCAGCAGAGCCGGTGACTCCTACGAGCAGTACTTC. The full variable domain, its missing parts supplied by reference TRBV15 and TRBJ2-7, is DAMVIQNPRYQVTQFGKPVTLSCSQTLNHNVMYWYQQKSSQAPKLLFHYYDKDFNNEADTPDNFQSRRPNTSFCFLDIRSPGLGDTAMYLCATSRAGDSYEQYFGPGTRLTVT.

The J gene is TRBJ2-3, the V gene TRBV18; TRBD1 matches 10 bases. The CDR3 is 14 residues long. The germline gives CDR1 KGHSH, CDR2 LQKENI. The V segment lost 5 bases and the J segment 5 bases; nucleotides outside the gene matches: 4. CDR3: CASSKGTGEDTQYF. In DNA, the CDR3 is TGTGCCAGCTCAAAAGGGACAGGGGAAGATACGCAGTATTTT.

The chain joins TRBV9 to TRBJ1-5, with 7 bases that match TRBD1. Germline V CDR1 and CDR2: SGDLS, YYNGEE. The CDR3 runs 15 residues. V shed 0 bases and J 3 bases; nucleotides not matched to a gene: 3. CDR3 sequence: CASSVGGQINQPQHF. CDR3 coding DNA: TGTGCCAGCAGCGTAGGGGGACAGATCAATCAGCCCCAGCATTTT. Combining the CDR3 with reference TRBV9 and TRBJ1-5 gives the whole variable domain DSGVTQTPKHLITATGQRVTLRCSPRSGDLSVYWYQQSLDQGLQFLIQYYNGEERAKGNILERFSAQQFPDLHSELNLSSLELGDSALYFCASSVGGQINQPQHFGDGTRLSIL.

This chain links TRBV19 with TRBJ2-1, with TRBD2 as a possible D gene (5 bases). The V end lost 3 bases, the J end lost 0 bases, and 12 bases lay between the germline ends. The CDR3 covers 16 residues. From germline, CDR1 is LNHDA and CDR2 SQIVND (reference sequence). This CDR3 reads CASSIYGGGSYNEQFF. As DNA, the CDR3 is TGTGCCAGTAGTATCTATGGAGGTGGCTCCTACAATGAGCAGTTCTTC. The complete variable domain, with remaining parts taken from reference TRBV19 and TRBJ2-1, reads DGGITQSPKYLFRKEGQNVTLSCEQNLNHDAMYWYRQDPGQGLRLIYYSQIVNDFQKGDIAEGYSVSREKKESFPLTVTSAQKNPTAFYLCASSIYGGGSYNEQFFGPGTRLTVL.

For the CDR3, the DNA is TGCGCCAGCAGCCAAGTGGCAGGTGGGGGCGAGCAGTACTTC. This gives the protein CASSQVAGGGEQYF. The chain combines TRBV4-1 with TRBJ2-7, with D tentatively TRBD1 or TRBD2 (5 bases each). The CDR3 is 14 amino acids. Germline loops: CDR1 MGHRA, CDR2 YSYEKL. Trimming took 1 base from V and 6 from J, leaving 13 bases between them.

V is TRBV6-5 and J is TRBJ1-6, with D unresolved. The CDR3 has 14 amino acids. Germline V CDR1 and CDR2: MNHEY, SVGAGI. Trimming took 0 bases from V and 2 from J, leaving 2 bases between them. The CDR3 protein is CASSYSTYNSPLHF. The CDR3 nucleotides are TGTGCCAGCAGTTACTCGACCTATAATTCACCCCTCCACTTT.

The CDR3 bases are TGTGCCAGCAGCTTAGACTGGAACACTGAAGCTTTCTTT. It translates to CASSLDWNTEAFF. J is TRBJ1-1 and V is TRBV5-4, with D hard to call. The CDR3 is 13 residues long. Per germline, CDR1 SGHNT and CDR2 YYREEE (reference sequence). V dropped 2 bases and J dropped 1 base, with 6 bases sitting between them.

This clone was observed a few times. The chain recombines TRBV2 with TRBJ2-2; TRBD2 might be the D (5 bases). Germline CDR1 is SNHLY and CDR2 is FYNNEI. Between the trimmed V and J ends, which lost 4 bases and 0 bases, there was a span of 15 bases. This CDR3 is 17 amino acids long. In nucleotides, the CDR3 is TGTGCCAGCAGTGTTTTCGTGAGGGCTGCGAACACCGGGGAGCTGTTTTTT. Translation: CASSVFVRAANTGELFF.

As regards this clone: A junction boundary mismatches the germline segment, possibly from a read error. The chain carries TRBV28 and TRBJ2-3, with 8 bases fitting TRBD1. The CDR3 extends over 15 amino acids. In germline, CDR1 is MDHEN, CDR2 SYDVKM. CDR3 in DNA: TGTGCCAGCAGTCTATGGACAGGGTTTGCAGATACGCAGTATTTT. This encodes CASSLWTGFADTQYF.

The gene calls are TRBV21-1 and TRBJ2-7. TRBV21-1 is noted as a pseudogene. The CDR3 totals 14 residues. In DNA form, the CDR3 reads TGTGCCAGCAGCAAAGGAGGGGTACCCTACGAGCAGTACTTC. Its translation: CASSKGGVPYEQYF.

The genes are TRBV28 and TRBJ2-3; TRBD2 agrees at 11 bases. There are 19 residues in the CDR3. V lost 4 bases and J lost 3; bases outside the gene matches: 15. In germline, CDR1 is MDHEN, CDR2 SYDVKM. The CDR3 coding sequence is TGTGCCAGCAGTTGGTGGGGGCTAGCGGGGGGCCTGGGGACAGATACGCAGTATTTT. Translated, it gives CASSWWGLAGGLGTDTQYF.

The chain uses TRBV6-6 and TRBJ2-7, with 8 bases matching TRBD1. Germline CDR1 is MNHNY and CDR2 is SVGAGI (reference sequence). Trimming at V came to 2 bases and at J to 6 bases, leaving 6 bases not matched to a gene. The CDR3 contains 14 residues. CDR3 sequence reads: CASSYEQGAREQYF. Written as DNA, the CDR3 is TGTGCCAGCAGTTACGAGCAGGGGGCGCGCGAGCAGTACTTC.

The chain joins TRBV28 to TRBJ1-4; perhaps TRBD1 as D (5 bases). From germline, CDR1 is MDHEN and CDR2 SYDVKM. This CDR3 has 15 amino acids. V lost 6 bases, J lost 5 bases, and 16 bases lay in between. CDR3 loop: CASSRSAGRNEKLFF. The CDR3 bases are TGTGCCAGCAGCCGCTCCGCAGGGAGGAATGAAAAACTGTTTTTT.

The chain is built from TRBV29-1 and TRBJ2-3; D call uncertain. This CDR3 comprises 12 residues. Trimming left V 3 bases short and J 0 bases short, with 4 bases between. Germline V gene data show CDR1 as SQVTM and CDR2 as ANQGSEA. The CDR3 DNA is TGCAGCGTTGACGGTAGCACAGATACGCAGTATTTT. Residues: CSVDGSTDTQYF.

The J gene is TRBJ2-7, the V gene TRBV4-1, with D possibly TRBD2 on 6 matching bases. The CDR3 contains 15 residues. The V end lost 5 bases, the J end lost 0 bases, and 14 bases lay between the germline ends. Germline CDR1 is MGHRA and CDR2 is YSYEKL. In DNA form, the CDR3 reads TGCGCCAGCAGCGACCCCGGGACTCGCTCCTACGAGCAGTACTTC. Residues: CASSDPGTRSYEQYF.

The V call is TRBV29-1, the J call TRBJ1-2; perhaps TRBD1 as D (6 bases). The CDR3 has 12 residues. Trimming took off 4 bases at V and 3 bases at J, with 9 bases between the two ends. CDR1 is SQVTM, CDR2 ANQGSEA, per germline. Here the CDR3 DNA reads TGCAGCGTTGGACAGGTGGACTATGGCTACACCTTC. Its translation is CSVGQVDYGYTF.

This clone was observed once. The rearrangement uses TRBV5-1 and TRBJ1-1, with D possibly TRBD1 on 5 matching bases. This CDR3 has 16 amino acids. Looked up from germline, CDR1 is SGHRS and CDR2 is YFSETQ. V was clipped by 4 bases and J by 0 bases, with 16 bases between them. CDR3 DNA: TGCGCCAGCAGCCCGGGACGGGGGGTTATGAACACTGAAGCTTTCTTT. This sequence encodes CASSPGRGVMNTEAFF.

This sequence joins TRBV18 and TRBJ1-2, with a weak D call TRBD1 (6 bases). The CDR3 is 14 amino acids. V was cut by 0 bases and J by 8 bases, with 13 bases left in between. Germline loops: CDR1 KGHSH, CDR2 LQKENI. As DNA, the CDR3 is TGTGCCAGCTCACCACCGGCAGGGGCGACCGGCTACACCTTC. The encoded protein is CASSPPAGATGYTF. The full variable domain, its missing parts supplied by reference TRBV18 and TRBJ1-2, is NAGVMQNPRHLVRRRGQEARLRCSPMKGHSHVYWYRQLPEEGLKFMVYLQKENIIDESGMPKERFSAEFPKEGPSILRIQQVVRGDSAAYFCASSPPAGATGYTFGSGTRLTVV.